The clone carrying this T cell receptor beta chain occurred many times. Its antigen is currently unknown. Replacement immunoglobulin had been given to every CVID subject for at least one year. CVID and control samples used equivalent genomic DNA input. Assay: immunoSEQ multiplex PCR; the TCRdb copy retains only in-frame clones and omits some. The data show about 9,200 clones, with none appearing a single time. This entry is derived from a study of T cell clonality in common variable immunodeficiency. Study-wide points: Fewer deletions and N-nucleotide insertions were reportedly seen in common variable immunodeficiency TCR beta sequences.

The sample was peripheral blood mononuclear cells. The TCR sequence derives from a human donor with common variable immunodeficiency.

The CDR3 reads CASSKGTGSETQYF. The sequenced part of the CDR3 DNA is TGCGCCAGCAGCAAAGGGACAGGGAGCGAGACC. The chain is built from TRBV5-1 and TRBJ2-5; 9 nucleotides align to TRBD1. Coverage ceases 3 residues before the CDR3 finishes, and the germline J gene fills in the end. Unmatched junction bases numbered 6, after V lost 4 bases and J lost 5 bases. CDR1 is SGHRS, CDR2 YFSETQ, per germline. CDR3 length: 14 amino acids.